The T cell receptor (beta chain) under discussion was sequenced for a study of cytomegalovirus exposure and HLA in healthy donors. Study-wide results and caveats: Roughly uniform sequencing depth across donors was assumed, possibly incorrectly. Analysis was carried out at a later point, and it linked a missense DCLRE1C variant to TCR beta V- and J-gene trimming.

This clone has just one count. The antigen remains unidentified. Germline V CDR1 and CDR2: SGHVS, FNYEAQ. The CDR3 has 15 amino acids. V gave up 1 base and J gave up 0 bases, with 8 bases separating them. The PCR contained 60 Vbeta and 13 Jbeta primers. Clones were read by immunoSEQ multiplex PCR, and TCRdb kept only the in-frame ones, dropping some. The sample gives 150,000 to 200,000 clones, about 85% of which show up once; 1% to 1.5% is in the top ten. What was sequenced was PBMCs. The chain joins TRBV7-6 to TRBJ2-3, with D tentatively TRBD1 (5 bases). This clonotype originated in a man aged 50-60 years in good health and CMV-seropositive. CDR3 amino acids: CASSLGWGSTDTQYF. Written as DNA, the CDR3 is TGTGCCAGCAGCTTAGGGTGGGGCAGCACAGATACGCAGTATTTT.